What follows are 10 T cell receptor beta chains derived from one specimen sequenced in a study of T-cell reconstitution after alpha-beta-depleted transplantation in children. TCRbeta library preparation incorporated unique molecular identifiers. TCRdb re-called the PCR reads with MiXCR, one entry per CDR3 protein. The sample includes about 980,000 distinct CDR3 sequences, about 29% of them seen just once. This sample comprised PBMCs, mostly from graft donor cells, obtained 360 days after TCRalphabeta/CD19-depleted stem cell transplant. The receptor set was obtained from a boy in the first two years of life who had a stem cell transplant for SCID, so the T cells may come from the graft donor.

This clonotype was found a few times. The rearrangement joins TRBV13 to TRBJ2-3; TRBD2 matches 7 bases. Germline V gene data show CDR1 as PRHDT and CDR2 as FYEKMQ (reference sequence). The CDR3 covers 16 residues. Unmatched junction bases numbered 8, after V lost 0 bases and J lost 5 bases. CDR3 amino acids: CASSLGRDYRGDTQYF. CDR3 nucleotide sequence: TGTGCCAGCAGCTTAGGTCGGGACTACCGGGGAGATACGCAGTATTTT.

The V gene is TRBV7-9, the J gene TRBJ1-2, with D possibly being TRBD1 (6 bases). CDR1 is SEHNR, CDR2 FQNEAQ, per germline (reference sequence). The CDR3 is 19 amino acids. Trimming removed 3 bases from V and 0 bases from J, with 23 bases in between. CDR3 amino acids: CASSFYREHLPPTNYGYTF. DNA of the CDR3: TGTGCCAGCAGCTTCTACAGGGAACATCTCCCTCCTACTAACTATGGCTACACCTTC.

DNA for the CDR3: TGCAGTGCTAGACAGGACAGGGCAGCTAATGAAAAACTGTTTTTT. It is translated as CSARQDRAANEKLFF. The chain is built from TRBV20-1 and TRBJ1-4; 8 nucleotides agree with TRBD1. The CDR3 spans 15 residues. The junction had 5 bases not matched to a gene; V was cut back by 2 bases and J by 3 bases. CDR1 and CDR2 from the germline V gene are DFQATT and SNEGSKA (reference sequence).

This chain uses TRBV7-2 with TRBJ2-7, with unresolved D. The CDR3 spans 14 residues. CDR1 SGHTA and CDR2 FQGNSA come from the germline V gene. Trimming removed 3 bases at V and 3 bases at J, with 12 bases between. CDR3 sequence (DNA): TGTGCCAGCAGCTTCGAGCTGGGTCTCTACGAGCAGTACTTC. Its protein is CASSFELGLYEQYF.

V is TRBV4-3 and J is TRBJ2-3; no clear D. The CDR3 spans 15 residues. Trimming removed 0 bases from V and 3 bases from J, with 10 bases in between. Germline V CDR1 and CDR2: LGHNA, YSLEER. CDR3 nucleotides: TGCGCCAGCAGCCAAGATCGAATAAAGACAGATACGCAGTATTTT. It codes for CASSQDRIKTDTQYF.

J is TRBJ1-1 and V is TRBV5-6; D is uncertain. This CDR3 has 14 amino acids. Germline V gene sequence: CDR1 SGHDT, CDR2 YYEEEE. Trimming stripped 4 bases from V and 0 bases from J, with 10 bases between. This chain's CDR3 is CASSVDSMNTEAFF. The CDR3 nucleotides are TGTGCCAGCAGCGTAGACTCTATGAACACTGAAGCTTTCTTT.

This clonotype came up a few times. V is TRBV4-3 and J is TRBJ2-5, with TRBD1 identical over 7 bases. The CDR3 has 16 residues. Germline V gives CDR1 LGHNA, CDR2 YSLEER. Trimming removed 0 bases from V and 2 bases from J; junction bases left unmatched: 6. DNA for the CDR3: TGCGCCAGCAGCCAAGACCTTGGGACAGCTCAAGAGACCCAGTACTTC. Protein product: CASSQDLGTAQETQYF.

The chain couples TRBV29-1 to TRBJ1-1; D might be TRBD1 (5 bases). This CDR3 has 11 residues. From germline, CDR1 is SQVTM and CDR2 ANQGSEA. With 7 bases removed from V and 0 bases from J, the gap between germline ends came to 6 bases. DNA of the CDR3: TGCAGCGGGGACGTGAACACTGAAGCTTTCTTT. Protein: CSGDVNTEAFF.

The chain recombines TRBV5-1 with TRBJ2-5, with a tentative D call TRBD2 (6 bases). V lost 1 base to trimming and J lost 5 bases, with 12 bases between them. CDR3 length equals 14 residues. Germline lookup yields CDR1 SGHRS and CDR2 YFSETQ. The CDR3 DNA reads TGCGCCAGCAGCTTGAATGCGGGGCAGGAGACCCAGTACTTC. It is translated as CASSLNAGQETQYF. The full variable domain, in which reference TRBV5-1 and TRBJ2-5 provide the parts outside the CDR3, is KAGVTQTPRYLIKTRGQQVTLSCSPISGHRSVSWYQQTPGQGLQFLFEYFSETQRNKGNFPGRFSGRQFSNSRSEMNVSTLELGDSALYLCASSLNAGQETQYFGPGTRLLVL.

This clonotype was counted a few times. V gene TRBV29-1 combines with J gene TRBJ1-5, with D maybe TRBD1 (6 bases). The germline V gene has CDR1 SQVTM and CDR2 ANQGSEA. V was clipped by 4 bases and J by 0 bases, with 10 bases between them. The CDR3 contains 14 residues. CDR3 sequence: CSVGDRYSNQPQHF. CDR3 DNA sequence: TGCAGCGTTGGTGACAGGTATAGCAATCAGCCCCAGCATTTT.